These 26 T cell receptor beta chains were all obtained from the same sample, sequenced in a study of blood T cell repertoires in COVID-19. Libraries were prepared by immunoSEQ multiplex PCR; TCRdb keeps only in-frame clonotypes and omits some of them. Here the sample spans approximately 300,000 clones, 70% to 90% being singletons. The specimen sequenced was PBMCs or T cells enriched from blood (not recorded which). The receptors were gathered from a woman aged 25 to 39 who had recovered from COVID-19.

Concerning this clone: This sample also contains other DNA sequences that code for the same CDR3. This chain connects TRBV12-3 or TRBV12-4 to TRBJ1-2, with 7 bases identical to TRBD1. The CDR3 runs 13 residues. V trimming: 5 bases; J trimming: 5 bases; junction bases outside the gene matches: 5. CDR3 in DNA: TGTGCCAGCAGTCCAGACAGGGATTATGGCTACACCTTC. Translation gives CASSPDRDYGYTF.

In DNA form, the CDR3 reads TGTGGGGCTAGCGGGGGGTCAGGAGAGACCCAGTACTTC. Its protein is CGASGGSGETQYF. The chain couples TRBV12-3 or TRBV12-4 to TRBJ2-5, with 11 bases aligning to TRBD2. The CDR3 is 13 residues long.

The CDR3 spells CASSLTPAAETQYF. In DNA form, the CDR3 reads TGTGCCAGCAGCTTAACCCCAGCGGCAGAGACCCAGTACTTC. V gene TRBV7-3 combines with J gene TRBJ2-5; weak D call: TRBD2 (5 bases). The CDR3 length is 14 residues. The V end lost 0 bases, the J end lost 4 bases, and 9 bases lay between the germline ends. Per the germline V gene, CDR1 is SGHTA and CDR2 is FQGTGA.

The genes are TRBV4-3 and TRBJ2-7, with D maybe TRBD1 (6 bases). Between the trimmed V and J ends, which lost 1 base and 0 bases, there was a span of 7 bases. This CDR3 spans 14 amino acids. Per germline, CDR1 LGHNA and CDR2 YSLEER. The CDR3 DNA reads TGCGCCAGCAGCCAAGCACAGGGCTCCTACGAGCAGTACTTC. Translated: CASSQAQGSYEQYF.

This chain connects TRBV5-8 to TRBJ1-5; 9 nucleotides agree with TRBD1. The CDR3 runs 16 residues. The germline V gene has CDR1 SGHTS and CDR2 YDEGEE. Germline trimming cut 3 bases from V and 1 base from J; bases unmatched to any gene: 5. CDR3 amino acids: CASSWDRVLSNQPQHF. The DNA for the CDR3 is TGTGCCAGCAGCTGGGACAGGGTCTTGAGCAATCAGCCCCAGCATTTT.

This chain links TRBV19 with TRBJ2-1, with 7 bases identical to TRBD1. J was trimmed by 4 bases and V by 3 bases; bases with no gene match: 6. The germline V gene encodes CDR1 LNHDA and CDR2 SQIVND (reference sequence). The CDR3 has 15 amino acids. The CDR3: CASSIELQGYNEQFF. Here the CDR3 DNA reads TGTGCCAGTAGTATCGAGTTACAGGGGTACAATGAGCAGTTCTTC.

This chain uses TRBV4-1 with TRBJ1-2; a possible D gene is TRBD1 (5 bases). CDR1 and CDR2 from the germline V gene are MGHRA and YSYEKL. The V end lost 4 bases, the J end lost 5 bases, and 11 bases lay between the germline ends. This CDR3 comprises 13 residues. This CDR3 is CASSPIGTYGYTF. CDR3 in DNA: TGCGCCAGCAGCCCCATAGGGACTTATGGCTACACCTTC.

The chain uses TRBV24-1 and TRBJ2-7, with D possibly being TRBD1 (6 bases). V lost 7 bases to trimming and J lost 5 bases, with 14 bases between them. CDR3 length: 13 amino acids. Germline CDR1 KGHDR, CDR2 SFDVKD. The CDR3 loop is CATSGAQGHEQYF. The CDR3 DNA is TGTGCCACCAGCGGGGCACAGGGCCACGAGCAGTACTTC.

The chain links TRBV28 to TRBJ1-2; TRBD1 agrees at 8 bases. The junction had 9 bases not matched to a gene; V was cut back by 2 bases and J by 4 bases. The CDR3 runs to 16 residues. Germline V gene lookup returns CDR1 MDHEN and CDR2 SYDVKM. The CDR3 is CASSLQGALLSYGYTF. CDR3 DNA: TGTGCCAGCAGTTTACAGGGGGCCCTGTTAAGCTATGGCTACACCTTC.

This clone has a single count. This CDR3 is CASSFREAQLDTQYF. CDR3 sequence (DNA): TGTGCCAGCAGCTTCCGGGAGGCCCAATTGGATACGCAGTATTTT. V gene TRBV7-8 combines with J gene TRBJ2-3; TRBD2 agrees at 7 bases. Germline assignment: CDR1 SGHVS and CDR2 FQNEAQ. The CDR3 consists of 15 residues. Losses at the gene ends were 3 bases for V and 6 bases for J; bases not matched to a gene: 9.

The rearrangement joins TRBV5-1 to TRBJ2-2, with 9 bases lining up with TRBD2. The germline CDR1 and CDR2 sequences are SGHRS and YFSETQ. The CDR3 runs to 17 residues. The V gene end was trimmed by 0 bases and the J gene end by 4 bases; junction bases not matched to a gene: 7. In DNA, the CDR3 is TGCGCCAGCAGCTTGGGATCCTTAGCGGGGGCCACCGGGGAGCTGTTTTTT. This sequence encodes CASSLGSLAGATGELFF.

The chain joins TRBV6-5 to TRBJ1-2, with D unclear. The CDR3 runs 15 residues. Germline-derived CDR1 and CDR2 are MNHEY and SVGAGI. Trimming stripped 0 bases from V and 4 bases from J, with 12 bases between. The CDR3 DNA reads TGTGCCAGCAGTTACTCGATACAGCTCCGCTATGGCTACACCTTC. It is translated as CASSYSIQLRYGYTF.

This clone occurred once. The gene calls are TRBV11-2 and TRBJ2-5; D possibly corresponds to TRBD2 (5 bases). Trimming left V 4 bases short and J 7 bases short, with 25 bases between. The germline CDR1 and CDR2 sequences are SGHAT and FQNNGV. The length of the CDR3 is 17 residues. The CDR3 bases are TGTGCCAGCAGCTCCCCGAGGGATTTCCATAATCGGGGGACCCAGTACTTC. It codes for CASSSPRDFHNRGTQYF.

V is TRBV2 and J is TRBJ1-5; 8 bases align to TRBD1. The CDR3 covers 16 residues. The germline V gene encodes CDR1 SNHLY and CDR2 FYNNEI. V shed 4 bases and J 3 bases; nucleotides not matched to a gene: 8. In DNA form, the CDR3 reads TGTGCCAGCAGTGTGGACAGGGTTGAGAACAATCAGCCCCAGCATTTT. Protein: CASSVDRVENNQPQHF.

The chain uses TRBV25-1 and TRBJ2-5, with a possible D match to TRBD1 (6 bases). From germline, CDR1 is MGHDK and CDR2 SYGVNS. V was trimmed by 7 bases and J by 7 bases, leaving 10 bases between them. The CDR3 sequence is 11 residues long. This CDR3 is CASIVGGTQYF. The CDR3 DNA is TGTGCCAGCATCGTAGGGGGGACCCAGTACTTC. The full variable domain, its missing parts supplied by reference TRBV25-1 and TRBJ2-5, is EADIYQTPRYLVIGTGKKITLECSQTMGHDKMYWYQQDPGMELHLIHYSYGVNSTEKGDLSSESTVSRIRTEHFPLTLESARPSHTSQYLCASIVGGTQYFGPGTRLLVL.

This chain joins TRBV13 and TRBJ1-1; 10 bases match TRBD1. V dropped 3 bases and J dropped 5; count of bases not matched to a gene: 12. The CDR3 contains 17 residues. Germline CDR1 and CDR2: PRHDT and FYEKMQ (reference sequence). Here the CDR3 reads CASSFLTRQGARTEAFF. CDR3 DNA: TGTGCCAGCAGCTTTCTCACCCGACAGGGGGCGCGGACTGAAGCTTTCTTT.

This clone has a single count. The CDR3 DNA reads as TGCGCCAGCAGCTTTTCGCCACCTTGGACAGAGATGAACACTGAAGCTTTCTTT. It translates to CASSFSPPWTEMNTEAFF. The rearrangement joins TRBV5-1 to TRBJ1-1; a weak D match, TRBD1 (6 bases). V was cut by 2 bases and J by 0 bases, with 20 bases left in between. Germline V lookup: CDR1 SGHRS, CDR2 YFSETQ. This CDR3 is 18 amino acids long. Drawing the rest from reference TRBV5-1 and TRBJ1-1, the complete variable domain is KAGVTQTPRYLIKTRGQQVTLSCSPISGHRSVSWYQQTPGQGLQFLFEYFSETQRNKGNFPGRFSGRQFSNSRSEMNVSTLELGDSALYLCASSFSPPWTEMNTEAFFGQGTRLTVV.

The V gene is TRBV18, the J gene TRBJ2-3; 9 bases align to TRBD1. V trimming: 0 bases; J trimming: 0 bases; junction bases outside the gene matches: 13. The CDR3 sequence is 20 residues long. Germline V gene sequence: CDR1 KGHSH, CDR2 LQKENI. CDR3 amino acids: CASSPPNFGQGISSTDTQYF. DNA for the CDR3: TGTGCCAGCTCACCACCTAACTTCGGACAGGGGATCTCTAGCACAGATACGCAGTATTTT.

The chain carries TRBV25-1 and TRBJ1-4, with 9 nucleotides matching TRBD1. Germline V lookup: CDR1 MGHDK, CDR2 SYGVNS. This CDR3 region has 14 residues. Trimming took 4 bases from V and 10 from J; bases not matched to a gene: 7. The CDR3 region has the DNA TGTGCCAGCAGTGTAACCGGGACAGGGCCAAAACTGTTTTTT. This codes for CASSVTGTGPKLFF. The entire variable domain, with the rest obtained from reference TRBV25-1 and TRBJ1-4, is as follows: EADIYQTPRYLVIGTGKKITLECSQTMGHDKMYWYQQDPGMELHLIHYSYGVNSTEKGDLSSESTVSRIRTEHFPLTLESARPSHTSQYLCASSVTGTGPKLFFGSGTQLSVL.

This chain links TRBV7-2 with TRBJ2-4; TRBD1 aligns across 9 bases. V shed 8 bases and J 4 bases; nucleotides not matched to a gene: 6. Germline assignment: CDR1 SGHTA and CDR2 FQGNSA. The CDR3 contains 14 residues. The CDR3 loop reads CASGPTGGKNIQYF. The CDR3 DNA reads TGTGCCAGCGGGCCGACAGGGGGAAAAAACATTCAGTACTTC.

CDR3 residues: CASSTGLPAEQYF. The CDR3, as DNA: TGTGCCAGCAGCACCGGACTTCCCGCTGAGCAGTACTTC. The chain has TRBV9 and TRBJ2-7; D possibly corresponds to TRBD2 (5 bases). The CDR3 has 13 residues. The V end was cut by 4 bases, the J end by 7 bases, with 15 bases between. Per germline, CDR1 SGDLS and CDR2 YYNGEE.

For this clone: This same CDR3 is encoded by further DNA sequences in the sample. The chain employs TRBV7-2 and TRBJ1-5; D possibly corresponds to TRBD1 (5 bases). Germline V gene data show CDR1 as SGHTA and CDR2 as FQGNSA. The CDR3 is 16 amino acids. V shed 1 base and J shed 0 bases, with 10 bases lying between them. The CDR3 sequence: CASSLVGGYSNQPQHF. The CDR3 nucleotides read TGTGCCAGCAGCTTAGTGGGGGGTTATAGCAATCAGCCCCAGCATTTT.

This clone has only a few counts. V and J are TRBV11-3 and TRBJ1-4; 9 nucleotides agree with TRBD1. Germline-derived CDR1 and CDR2 are SGHNT and YENEEA. This CDR3 spans 15 amino acids. Trimming took 5 bases from V and 6 from J; bases not matched to a gene: 7. The CDR3 region has the DNA TGTGCCAGCAGCACGCCCGGGACAGGGTATGAAAAACTGTTTTTT. Its translation is CASSTPGTGYEKLFF.

The chain recombines TRBV4-2 with TRBJ2-1, with D possibly matching TRBD2 (5 bases). Germline loops: CDR1 LGHNA, CDR2 YNFKEQ. Trimming cost V 1 base and J 8 bases, with 12 bases left between them. This CDR3 is built from 14 residues. CDR3 coding DNA: TGTGCCAGCAGCCAAGGTCTAGCTGTGGATGAGCAGTTCTTC. Translating it yields CASSQGLAVDEQFF.

A remark on this clone: Other DNA sequences of this sample code for an identical CDR3. The rearrangement uses TRBV28 and TRBJ1-2, with D possibly being TRBD1 (5 bases). Germline loops: CDR1 MDHEN, CDR2 SYDVKM. This CDR3 has 13 residues. V dropped 2 bases and J dropped 3 bases, with 7 bases sitting between them. The CDR3 coding sequence is TGTGCCAGCAGTTTAAGGGGTGACTATGGCTACACCTTC. Its translation is CASSLRGDYGYTF.

This chain uses TRBV28 with TRBJ2-2; 9 bases line up with TRBD1. Germline lookup yields CDR1 MDHEN and CDR2 SYDVKM. Trimming cost V 7 bases and J 7 bases; bases outside gene matches: 13. CDR3 length equals 16 residues. DNA of the CDR3: TGTGCCAGCATCCCGCCTCCGGGACAGGGATACGGGGAGCTGTTTTTT. It is translated as CASIPPPGQGYGELFF.